The 8 T cell receptor beta chains below come from one sample, sequenced in a study of cytomegalovirus exposure and HLA in healthy donors. It was with 60 Vbeta and 13 Jbeta primers that the PCR ran. The table came from immunoSEQ multiplex PCR; TCRdb's copy has only in-frame clones and leaves some out. Reported are 25,000 to 40,000 clones; the ten largest clones contain 4.5% to 5.5%. The sequencing input was PBMCs. The source of these receptors is a female donor in good health and CMV-seronegative.

The V and J genes are TRBV4-3 and TRBJ1-2; D is ambiguous. Trimming pared 1 base from V and 8 bases from J, leaving 14 bases between. Germline assignment: CDR1 LGHNA and CDR2 YSLEER. This CDR3 has 14 residues. This CDR3 is CASSQVAGVEGYTF. The CDR3 coding sequence is TGCGCCAGCAGCCAAGTTGCGGGCGTCGAAGGCTACACCTTC.

This rearrangement joins TRBV4-3 to TRBJ1-6; D may be TRBD1 (6 bases). Germline V CDR1 and CDR2: LGHNA, YSLEER. The V end lost 7 bases, the J end lost 7 bases, and 17 bases lay between the germline ends. The CDR3 spans 15 residues. This CDR3 reads CASTTQYRENSPLHF. The CDR3 DNA follows: TGCGCCAGCACCACGCAATACAGGGAGAATTCACCCCTCCACTTT.

The chain recombines TRBV6-5 with TRBJ2-3; no reliable D call. CDR3 length: 13 amino acids. Germline CDR1 MNHEY, CDR2 SVGAGI. V lost 6 bases, J lost 5 bases, and 12 bases lay in between. The CDR3 here is CASRWALQDTQYF. CDR3 bases: TGTGCCAGCAGATGGGCCCTTCAAGATACGCAGTATTTT.

The rearrangement joins TRBV9 to TRBJ2-4; 9 bases agree with TRBD1. Germline trimming cut 4 bases from V and 13 bases from J; bases unmatched to any gene: 15. The CDR3 length is 15 residues. Germline V gene lookup returns CDR1 SGDLS and CDR2 YYNGEE. CDR3 nucleotides: TGTGCCAGCAGCTCCACACAGGGGGGGGACAGGGTACAGTACTTC. Protein product: CASSSTQGGDRVQYF.

The chain joins TRBV6-5 to TRBJ2-4; D is ambiguous. The CDR3 is 11 amino acids. The V and J ends lost 9 bases and 7 bases respectively, with 10 bases between them. Germline V gene sequence: CDR1 MNHEY, CDR2 SVGAGI. In DNA form, the CDR3 reads TGTGCCAGTGCCAAAGAGAACATTCAGTACTTC. Translated: CASAKENIQYF.

The chain recombines TRBV5-1 with TRBJ1-5; D gene unclear. Between the trimmed V and J ends, which lost 4 bases and 0 bases, there was a span of 8 bases. This CDR3 spans 14 amino acids. Germline-derived CDR1 and CDR2 are SGHRS and YFSETQ. In DNA, the CDR3 is TGCGCCAGCAGCCCGGACTCTAGCAATCAGCCCCAGCATTTT. Translating it yields CASSPDSSNQPQHF.

The chain has TRBV5-6 and TRBJ1-4, with D unresolved. The germline V gene encodes CDR1 SGHDT and CDR2 YYEEEE. The CDR3 has 15 amino acids. Trimming stripped 0 bases from V and 7 bases from J, with 13 bases between. The chain's CDR3 is CASSLGRSEGEKLFF. The CDR3 DNA is TGTGCCAGCAGCTTGGGTCGAAGCGAGGGTGAAAAACTGTTTTTT. The complete variable domain, with remaining parts taken from reference TRBV5-6 and TRBJ1-4, reads DAGVTQSPTHLIKTRGQQVTLRCSPKSGHDTVSWYQQALGQGPQFIFQYYEEEERQRGNFPDRFSGHQFPNYSSELNVNALLLGDSALYLCASSLGRSEGEKLFFGSGTQLSVL.

This rearrangement joins TRBV6-1 to TRBJ1-5; TRBD1 agrees at 7 bases. Germline-derived CDR1 and CDR2 are MNHNS and SASEGT. The CDR3 length is 14 residues. V gave up 5 bases and J gave up 2 bases; unmatched junction bases: 3. The DNA for the CDR3 is TGTGCCAGCAGTACTACAGGGGGCAATCAGCCCCAGCATTTT. It specifies CASSTTGGNQPQHF.